Each of the 21 T cell receptor beta chains below was sequenced from the same sample in a study of T cells in Graves' hyperthyroidism and ophthalmopathy. Using RNA transcripts as the source, TCR beta CDR3 regions were amplified. HTBI primers drove first-round RT-PCR of the TCR CDR3. Each CDR3 protein gets one entry after TCRdb re-called the multiplex PCR reads with MiXCR. The repertoire holds about 400,000 distinct CDR3 sequences, more than 14% seen once, with roughly a fifth in the top ten. What was sequenced was blood. These receptors were obtained from a woman in her twenties or thirties with Graves' ophthalmopathy.

The V call is TRBV19, the J call TRBJ2-6; TRBD1 matches at 11 bases. The CDR3 length is 18 residues. Looked up from germline, CDR1 is LNHDA and CDR2 is SQIVND (reference sequence). V lost 1 base and J lost 0; bases outside the gene matches: 2. CDR3 sequence (DNA): TGTGCCAGTAGTATAGTTGGGACAGGGGGCTCTGGGGCCAACGTCCTGACTTTC. It yields the protein CASSIVGTGGSGANVLTF. Looking up the rest from reference TRBV19 and TRBJ2-6 gives the full variable domain: DGGITQSPKYLFRKEGQNVTLSCEQNLNHDAMYWYRQDPGQGLRLIYYSQIVNDFQKGDIAEGYSVSREKKESFPLTVTSAQKNPTAFYLCASSIVGTGGSGANVLTFGAGSRLTVL.

Points on this clonotype: A single base separates this from a much larger clone, so it may be a read error. The CDR3 DNA reads TGCGCCAGCAGCCAACCAAACGGTCTCTCCTATAATTCACCCCTCCACTTT. This codes for CASSQPNGLSYNSPLHF. The chain is built from TRBV4-1 and TRBJ1-6; D unclear. V dropped 2 bases and J dropped 0 bases, with 11 bases sitting between them. Germline lookup yields CDR1 MGHRA and CDR2 YSYEKL. The CDR3 runs 17 residues.

Comment on this clonotype: A much larger clone is a single base away; this may be a read error. The gene calls are TRBV6-5 and TRBJ1-5; possible D gene TRBD1, 6 bases. The ends were cut back, 4 bases at V and 7 bases at J, with 11 bases in the middle. CDR1 is MNHEY, CDR2 SVGAGI, per germline. This CDR3 is 13 amino acids long. The CDR3 coding sequence is TGTGCCAGCAGTTGCACAGGGCGCCAGCCCCAGCATTTT. Translated, it gives CASSCTGRQPQHF.

This clonotype showed up many times. The V and J genes are TRBV7-9 and TRBJ2-1, with TRBD1 as a possible D gene (6 bases). V shed 4 bases and J shed 1 base, with 14 bases lying between them. This CDR3 is built from 16 residues. Germline V gene sequence: CDR1 SEHNR, CDR2 FQNEAQ (reference sequence). CDR3 loop: CASSSFKGESYNEQFF. Written as DNA, the CDR3 is TGTGCCAGCAGCTCGTTTAAGGGGGAGTCCTACAATGAGCAGTTCTTC.

This clonotype was seen a handful of times. This chain connects TRBV20-1 to TRBJ2-5, with TRBD2 matching over 7 bases. The CDR3 totals 12 residues. The germline CDR1 and CDR2 sequences are DFQATT and SNEGSKA (reference sequence). Trimming removed 7 bases from V and 4 bases from J; junction bases left unmatched: 6. CDR3 amino acids: CSVRGGLETQYF. CDR3 sequence (DNA): TGCAGTGTTCGGGGAGGGTTAGAGACCCAGTACTTC.

The chain has TRBV7-2 and TRBJ1-5; D perhaps matches TRBD1 (6 bases). The CDR3 loop spans 12 amino acids. The germline V gene has CDR1 SGHTA and CDR2 FQGNSA. V lost 5 bases and J lost 4, with 6 bases in between. CDR3 in DNA: TGTGCCAGCAGCGACAGGAATCAGCCCCAGCATTTT. Translated: CASSDRNQPQHF.

This clonotype was counted ten times or more. The gene calls are TRBV7-9 and TRBJ2-1; unclear D gene. From germline, CDR1 is SEHNR and CDR2 FQNEAQ (reference sequence). The CDR3 is made up of 11 amino acids. The V and J ends lost 7 bases and 7 bases respectively, with 8 bases between them. The CDR3 region is CASTDGNEQFF. For the CDR3, the DNA is TGTGCCAGCACGGACGGGAATGAGCAGTTCTTC.

This clonotype was counted many times. This chain links TRBV20-1 with TRBJ2-1; TRBD2 agrees at 9 bases. Germline values: CDR1 DFQATT, CDR2 SNEGSKA (reference sequence). The CDR3 length is 15 residues. Unmatched junction bases numbered 11, after V lost 5 bases and J lost 6 bases. CDR3 region: CSAQWGGGAINEQFF. The CDR3 bases are TGCAGTGCTCAGTGGGGCGGGGGGGCGATCAATGAGCAGTTCTTC.

A few counts support this clonotype. This sequence joins TRBV9 and TRBJ1-4; TRBD1 might be the D (5 bases). V lost 1 base, J lost 2 bases, and 9 bases lay in between. The CDR3 runs to 15 residues. Germline V gives CDR1 SGDLS, CDR2 YYNGEE. CDR3 amino acids: CASSVQGMTNEKLFF. The CDR3 nucleotides read TGTGCCAGCAGCGTACAGGGAATGACTAATGAAAAACTGTTTTTT.

This clonotype was picked up one time. The genes are TRBV30 and TRBJ1-1, with a weak D call TRBD1 (5 bases). CDR1 is GTSNPN and CDR2 is SVGIG in the germline V gene (reference sequence). Trimming stripped 6 bases from V and 2 bases from J, with 10 bases between. The CDR3 loop spans 12 amino acids. CDR3 DNA sequence: TGTGCCTGCCTGGGGGAAAACACTGAAGCTTTCTTT. Translation: CACLGENTEAFF.

The sample holds many counts of this clonotype. V gene TRBV28 combines with J gene TRBJ1-1, with 7 bases fitting TRBD1. The CDR3 totals 11 residues. Germline loops: CDR1 MDHEN, CDR2 SYDVKM. The V and J ends lost 8 bases and 6 bases, in that order; junction bases with no gene match: 3. CDR3 DNA: TGTGCCAGCGACGGGACAGCTGAAGCTTTCTTT. Protein sequence: CASDGTAEAFF.

This clonotype came up many times. The chain recombines TRBV6-1 with TRBJ1-1, with 9 bases aligning to TRBD1. This CDR3 region has 12 residues. Germline V gene sequence: CDR1 MNHNS, CDR2 SASEGT. Unmatched junction bases numbered 6, after V lost 5 bases and J lost 11 bases. CDR3 residues: CASSSPGTGAFF. For the CDR3, the DNA is TGTGCCAGCAGTAGTCCGGGGACAGGGGCTTTCTTT.

This clonotype has ten or more counts. V usage is TRBV7-2 and J usage is TRBJ2-3, with 13 bases identical to TRBD2. The V segment lost 5 bases and the J segment 11 bases; nucleotides outside the gene matches: 16. Germline CDR1 and CDR2: SGHTA and FQGNSA. This CDR3 is 17 amino acids long. The CDR3 DNA reads as TGTGCCAGCAGCCCTGGACTAGCGGGGGCCACGACGGTGAAGCAGTATTTT. This gives the protein CASSPGLAGATTVKQYF.

This clonotype has more than one count but fewer than ten. The chain has TRBV20-1 and TRBJ2-5; 10 nucleotides match TRBD2. J was trimmed by 5 bases and V by 0 bases; bases with no gene match: 6. CDR1 is DFQATT, CDR2 SNEGSKA, per germline (reference sequence). The CDR3 has 15 residues. The CDR3 region has the DNA TGCAGTGCTAGAGATAAGCGGGGGGGCGCGGAGACCCAGTACTTC. Protein product: CSARDKRGGAETQYF.

The chain has TRBV7-8 and TRBJ1-4; D ambiguous. Germline CDR1 and CDR2: SGHVS and FQNEAQ. Trimming stripped 3 bases from V and 4 bases from J, with 9 bases between. The CDR3 is 14 residues long. Here the CDR3 DNA reads TGTGCCAGCAGCTTGGGAATGAATAATGAAAAACTGTTTTTT. Its protein product is CASSLGMNNEKLFF.

This clonotype occurred many times. The rearrangement links TRBV11-2 to TRBJ2-2; D is uncertain. CDR1 SGHAT and CDR2 FQNNGV come from the germline V gene. Trimming pared 4 bases from V and 2 bases from J, leaving 8 bases between. The CDR3 runs 14 residues. In DNA, the CDR3 is TGTGCCAGCAGCTCGAACAGAAACACCGGGGAGCTGTTTTTT. Translation: CASSSNRNTGELFF.

Worth noting for this clonotype: This may arise from a read error, as a much more abundant clone is one base away. The chain employs TRBV10-3 and TRBJ1-1; 11 bases are a match to TRBD1. CDR3 length equals 14 residues. Per germline, CDR1 ENHRY and CDR2 SYGVKD. Trimming cost V 4 bases and J 4 bases; bases outside gene matches: 2. CDR3 loop: CAISVGTGGTEAFF. In DNA, the CDR3 is TGTGCCATCAGTGTGGGGACAGGGGGCACTGAAGCTTTCTTT.

There are many counts of this clonotype. This chain links TRBV6-1 with TRBJ1-5; the D is unclear. The CDR3 length is 16 residues. CDR1 and CDR2 (germline): MNHNS, SASEGT. Trimming pared 1 base from V and 0 bases from J, leaving 10 bases between. Here the CDR3 DNA reads TGTGCCAGCAGTGAAGGGGTCTTCTATAGCAATCAGCCCCAGCATTTT. Residues: CASSEGVFYSNQPQHF.

A remark on this clonotype: A much more abundant neighbour one base away suggests this may be a read error. The rearrangement uses TRBV2 and TRBJ2-7; D is ambiguous. Germline V gene lookup returns CDR1 SNHLY and CDR2 FYNNEI. The CDR3 has 13 amino acids. CDR3 protein: CANSRTALNEQYF. CDR3 nucleotide sequence: TGTGCCAACAGTAGGACGGCCCTAAACGAGCAGTACTTC.

CDR3 protein: CASSPPTNLNYGYTF. The DNA of the CDR3 is TGTGCCAGCAGCCCCCCAACGAACCTAAACTATGGCTACACCTTC. The genes are TRBV7-2 and TRBJ1-2; no definite D call. Between the trimmed V and J ends, which lost 5 bases and 2 bases, there was a span of 15 bases. CDR1 and CDR2 (germline): SGHTA, FQGNSA. This CDR3 has 15 residues.

This clonotype was observed at least ten times. The chain joins TRBV12-5 to TRBJ2-1; 7 positions match TRBD1. In germline, CDR1 is LGHNT, CDR2 FRNRAP. V lost 5 bases, J lost 9 bases, and 10 bases stayed unmatched. The CDR3 totals 14 residues. The CDR3 sequence is CASGVTGSRGEQFF. The CDR3 DNA reads as TGTGCTAGTGGTGTGACAGGGTCGAGGGGTGAGCAGTTCTTC.